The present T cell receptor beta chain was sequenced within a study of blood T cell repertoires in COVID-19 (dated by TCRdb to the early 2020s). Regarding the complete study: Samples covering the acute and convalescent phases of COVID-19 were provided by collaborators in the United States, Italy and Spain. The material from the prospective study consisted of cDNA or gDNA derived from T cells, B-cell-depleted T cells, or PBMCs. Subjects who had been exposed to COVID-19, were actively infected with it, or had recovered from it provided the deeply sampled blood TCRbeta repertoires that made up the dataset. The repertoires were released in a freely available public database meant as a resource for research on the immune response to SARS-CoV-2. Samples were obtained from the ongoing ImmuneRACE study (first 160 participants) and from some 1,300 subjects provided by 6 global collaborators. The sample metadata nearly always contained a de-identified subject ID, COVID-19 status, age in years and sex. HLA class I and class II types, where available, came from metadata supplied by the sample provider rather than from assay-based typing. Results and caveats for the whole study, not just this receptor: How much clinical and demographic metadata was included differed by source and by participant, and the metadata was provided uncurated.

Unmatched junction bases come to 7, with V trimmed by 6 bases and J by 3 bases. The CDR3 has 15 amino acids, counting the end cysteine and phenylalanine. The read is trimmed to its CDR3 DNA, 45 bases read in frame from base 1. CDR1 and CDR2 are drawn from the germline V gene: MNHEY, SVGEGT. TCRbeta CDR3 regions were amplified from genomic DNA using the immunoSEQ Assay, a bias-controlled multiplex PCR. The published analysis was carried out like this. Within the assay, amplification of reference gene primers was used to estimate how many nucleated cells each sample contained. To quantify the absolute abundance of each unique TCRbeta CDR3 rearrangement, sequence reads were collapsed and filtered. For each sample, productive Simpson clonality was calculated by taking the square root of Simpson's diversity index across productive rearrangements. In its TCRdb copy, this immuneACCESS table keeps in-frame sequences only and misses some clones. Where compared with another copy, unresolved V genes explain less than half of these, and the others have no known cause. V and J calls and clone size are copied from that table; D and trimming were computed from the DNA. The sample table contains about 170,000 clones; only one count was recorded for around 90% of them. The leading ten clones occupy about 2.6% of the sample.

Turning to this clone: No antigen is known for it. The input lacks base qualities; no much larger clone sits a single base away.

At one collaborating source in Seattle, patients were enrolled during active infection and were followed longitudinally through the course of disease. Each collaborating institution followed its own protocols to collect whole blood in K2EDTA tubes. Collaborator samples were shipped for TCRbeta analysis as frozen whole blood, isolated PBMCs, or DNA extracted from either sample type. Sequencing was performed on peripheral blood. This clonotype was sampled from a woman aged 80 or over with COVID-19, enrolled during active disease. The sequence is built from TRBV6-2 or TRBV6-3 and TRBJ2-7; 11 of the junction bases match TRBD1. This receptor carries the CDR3 CASSPAGQGVYEQYF. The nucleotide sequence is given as TGTGCCAGCAGCCCCGCGGGACAGGGGGTCTACGAGCAGTACTTC.